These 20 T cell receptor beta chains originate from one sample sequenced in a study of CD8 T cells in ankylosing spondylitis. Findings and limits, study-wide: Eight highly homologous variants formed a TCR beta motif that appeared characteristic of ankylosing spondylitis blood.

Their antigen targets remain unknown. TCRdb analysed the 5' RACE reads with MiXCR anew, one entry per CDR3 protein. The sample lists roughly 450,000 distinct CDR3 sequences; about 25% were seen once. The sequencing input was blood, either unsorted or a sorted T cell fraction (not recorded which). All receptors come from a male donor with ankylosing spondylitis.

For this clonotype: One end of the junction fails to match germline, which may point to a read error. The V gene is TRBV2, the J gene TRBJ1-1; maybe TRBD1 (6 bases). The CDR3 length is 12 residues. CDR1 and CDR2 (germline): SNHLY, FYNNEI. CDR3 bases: TGTGCCGGCAGGGGTATGAACACTGAAGCTTTCTTT. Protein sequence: CAGRGMNTEAFF.

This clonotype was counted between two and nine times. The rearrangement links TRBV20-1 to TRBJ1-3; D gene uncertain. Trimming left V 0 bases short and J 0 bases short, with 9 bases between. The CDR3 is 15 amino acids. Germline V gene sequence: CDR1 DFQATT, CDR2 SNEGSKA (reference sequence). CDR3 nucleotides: TGCAGTGCTAGAGATCATCCATTCTCTGGAAACACCATATATTTT. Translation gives CSARDHPFSGNTIYF.

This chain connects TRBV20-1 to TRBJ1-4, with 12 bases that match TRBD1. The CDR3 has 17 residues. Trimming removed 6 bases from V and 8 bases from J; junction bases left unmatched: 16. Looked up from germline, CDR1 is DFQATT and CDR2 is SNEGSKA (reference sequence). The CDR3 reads CSARGQGAAAVQEKLFF. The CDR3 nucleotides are TGCAGTGCAAGGGGACAGGGGGCGGCTGCAGTCCAGGAAAAACTGTTTTTT.

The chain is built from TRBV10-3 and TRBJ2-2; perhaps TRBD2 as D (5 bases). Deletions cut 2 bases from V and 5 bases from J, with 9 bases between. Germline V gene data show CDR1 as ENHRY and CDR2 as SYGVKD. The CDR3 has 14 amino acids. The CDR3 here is CAISEGLSTGELFF. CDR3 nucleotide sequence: TGTGCCATCAGTGAGGGACTTTCAACCGGGGAGCTGTTTTTT.

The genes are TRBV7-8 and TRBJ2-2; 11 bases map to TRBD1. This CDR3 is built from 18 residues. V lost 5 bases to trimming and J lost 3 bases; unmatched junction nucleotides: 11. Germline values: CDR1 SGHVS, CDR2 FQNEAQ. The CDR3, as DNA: TGTGCCAGCAGCACAGACCTGGGACAGGGGGAATACACCGGGGAGCTGTTTTTT. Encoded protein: CASSTDLGQGEYTGELFF.

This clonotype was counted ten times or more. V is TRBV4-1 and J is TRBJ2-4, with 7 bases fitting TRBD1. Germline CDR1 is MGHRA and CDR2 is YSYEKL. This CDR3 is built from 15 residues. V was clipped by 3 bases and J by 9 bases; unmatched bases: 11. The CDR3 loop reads CASSQTDRELGIQYF. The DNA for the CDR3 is TGCGCCAGCAGCCAGACCGACAGGGAATTGGGCATTCAGTACTTC.

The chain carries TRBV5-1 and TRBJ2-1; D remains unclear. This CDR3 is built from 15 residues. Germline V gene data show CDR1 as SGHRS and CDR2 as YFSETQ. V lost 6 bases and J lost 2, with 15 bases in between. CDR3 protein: CASTLGLVAYNEQFF. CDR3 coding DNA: TGCGCCAGCACCTTAGGGTTAGTGGCCTACAATGAGCAGTTCTTC.

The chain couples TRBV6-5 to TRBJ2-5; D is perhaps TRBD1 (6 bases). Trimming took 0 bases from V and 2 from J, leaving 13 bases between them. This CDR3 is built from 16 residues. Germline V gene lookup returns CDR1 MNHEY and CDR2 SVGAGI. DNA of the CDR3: TGTGCCAGCAGTTACTCTCAGGGGATCCCACAAGAGACCCAGTACTTC. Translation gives CASSYSQGIPQETQYF.

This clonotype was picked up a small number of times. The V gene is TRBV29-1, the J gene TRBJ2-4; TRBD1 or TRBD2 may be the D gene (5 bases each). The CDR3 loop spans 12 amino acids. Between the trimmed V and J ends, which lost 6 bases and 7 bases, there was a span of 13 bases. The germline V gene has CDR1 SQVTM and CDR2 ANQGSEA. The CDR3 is CSVGDVGNIQYF. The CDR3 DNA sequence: TGCAGCGTGGGGGATGTCGGGAACATTCAGTACTTC. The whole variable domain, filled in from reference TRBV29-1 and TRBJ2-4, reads SAVISQKPSRDICQRGTSLTIQCQVDSQVTMMFWYRQQPGQSLTLIATANQGSEATYESGFVIDKFPISRPNLTFSTLTVSNMSPEDSSIYLCSVGDVGNIQYFGAGTRLSVL.

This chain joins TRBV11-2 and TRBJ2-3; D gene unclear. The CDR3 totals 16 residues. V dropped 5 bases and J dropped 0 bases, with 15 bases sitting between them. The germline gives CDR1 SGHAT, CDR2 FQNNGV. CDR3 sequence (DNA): TGTGCCAGCAGCGCGAAAATGGCCCGTAGCACAGATACGCAGTATTTT. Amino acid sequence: CASSAKMARSTDTQYF.

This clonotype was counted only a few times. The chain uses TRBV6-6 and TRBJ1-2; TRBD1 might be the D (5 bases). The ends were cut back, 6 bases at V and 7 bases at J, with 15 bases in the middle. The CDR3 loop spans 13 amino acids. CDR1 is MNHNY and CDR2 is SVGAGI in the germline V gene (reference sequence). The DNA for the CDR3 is TGTGCCAGCAGAACGAATCAGGGTCTTGGCTACACCTTC. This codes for CASRTNQGLGYTF.

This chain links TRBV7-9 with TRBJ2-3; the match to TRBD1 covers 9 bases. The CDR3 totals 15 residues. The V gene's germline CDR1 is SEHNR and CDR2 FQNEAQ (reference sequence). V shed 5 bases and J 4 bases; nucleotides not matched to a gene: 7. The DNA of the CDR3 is TGTGCCAGCAGCCCCGGGACAGGGAATTCAGATACGCAGTATTTT. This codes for CASSPGTGNSDTQYF.

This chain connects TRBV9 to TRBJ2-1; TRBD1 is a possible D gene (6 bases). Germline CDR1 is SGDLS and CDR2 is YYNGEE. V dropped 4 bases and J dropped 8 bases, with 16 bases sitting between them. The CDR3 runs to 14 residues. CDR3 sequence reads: CASSFRDEGDEQFF. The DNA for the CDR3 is TGTGCCAGCAGCTTCCGGGACGAGGGGGATGAGCAGTTCTTC.

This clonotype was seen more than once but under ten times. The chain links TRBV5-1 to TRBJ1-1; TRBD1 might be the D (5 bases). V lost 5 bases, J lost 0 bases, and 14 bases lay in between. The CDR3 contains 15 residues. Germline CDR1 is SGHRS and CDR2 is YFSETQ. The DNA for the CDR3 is TGCGCCAGCAGTCCCCCCGGACACATGAACACTGAAGCTTTCTTT. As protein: CASSPPGHMNTEAFF.

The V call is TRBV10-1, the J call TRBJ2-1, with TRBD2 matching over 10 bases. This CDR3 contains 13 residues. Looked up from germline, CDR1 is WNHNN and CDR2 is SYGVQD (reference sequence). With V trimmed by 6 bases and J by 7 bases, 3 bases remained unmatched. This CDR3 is CASSASGGNEQFF. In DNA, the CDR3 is TGCGCCAGCAGCGCTAGCGGGGGAAATGAGCAGTTCTTC.

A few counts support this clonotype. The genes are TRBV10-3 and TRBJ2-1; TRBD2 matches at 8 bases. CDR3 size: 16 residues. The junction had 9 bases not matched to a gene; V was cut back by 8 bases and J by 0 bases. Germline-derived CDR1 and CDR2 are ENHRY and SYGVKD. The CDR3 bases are TGTGCCATCCGCCTCGGAAGCGGGAGCTCCTACAATGAGCAGTTCTTC. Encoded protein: CAIRLGSGSSYNEQFF.

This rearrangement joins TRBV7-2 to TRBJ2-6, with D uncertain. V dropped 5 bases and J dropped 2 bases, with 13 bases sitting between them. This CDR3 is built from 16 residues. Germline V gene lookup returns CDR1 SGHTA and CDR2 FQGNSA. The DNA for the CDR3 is TGTGCCAGCAGCCTAGGGCCTGCAACTGGGGCCAACGTCCTGACTTTC. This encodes CASSLGPATGANVLTF.

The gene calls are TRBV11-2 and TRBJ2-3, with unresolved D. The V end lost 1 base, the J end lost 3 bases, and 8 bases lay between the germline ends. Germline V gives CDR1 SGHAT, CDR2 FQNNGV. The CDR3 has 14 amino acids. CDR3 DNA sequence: TGTGCCAGCAGCTTAGTGGAAACTACAGATACGCAGTATTTT. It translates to CASSLVETTDTQYF.

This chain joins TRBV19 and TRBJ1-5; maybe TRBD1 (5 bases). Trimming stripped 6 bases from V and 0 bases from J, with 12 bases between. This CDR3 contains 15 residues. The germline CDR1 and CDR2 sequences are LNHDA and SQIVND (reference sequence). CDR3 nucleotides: TGTGCCAGTAGAACCGGGACCCATAGCAATCAGCCCCAGCATTTT. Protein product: CASRTGTHSNQPQHF.

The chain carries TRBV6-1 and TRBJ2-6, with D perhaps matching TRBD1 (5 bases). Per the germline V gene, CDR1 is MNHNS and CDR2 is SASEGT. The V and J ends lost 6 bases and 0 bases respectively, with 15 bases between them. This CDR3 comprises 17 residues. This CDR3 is CASSRQSTNSGANVLTF. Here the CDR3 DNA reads TGTGCCAGCAGCCGACAGTCTACAAACTCTGGGGCCAACGTCCTGACTTTC.